Listed here are 31 T cell receptor beta chains from one sample, sequenced in a study of blood T cells in healthy people across ages. Primers used in a second PCR of about 6 to 12 cycles were a sample-barcoded 5' primer and a J-beta primer mix. TCRdb passed the 5' RACE reads through MiXCR, listing each CDR3 protein once. The repertoire has some 730,000 distinct CDR3 sequences, 20% to 25% of them found once; the top ten carry roughly 22%. The specimen was blood. The receptor set was obtained from a man in his 70s in good health.

The chain links TRBV20-1 to TRBJ2-4, with D possibly matching TRBD2 (5 bases). CDR1 and CDR2 from the germline V gene are DFQATT and SNEGSKA (reference sequence). Trimming took off 3 bases at V and 0 bases at J, with 12 bases between the two ends. The CDR3 totals 15 residues. The CDR3 sequence: CSASPWGVAKNIQYF. In DNA form, the CDR3 reads TGCAGTGCTAGTCCCTGGGGAGTAGCCAAAAACATTCAGTACTTC.

This clonotype was recorded a few times. The chain carries TRBV6-5 and TRBJ1-2, with D unclear. V was shortened by 6 bases and J by 8 bases, with 10 bases between the two germline ends. Germline CDR1 MNHEY, CDR2 SVGAGI. This CDR3 spans 11 amino acids. This chain's CDR3 is CASRAVGGYTF. For the CDR3, the DNA is TGTGCCAGCAGGGCGGTAGGAGGCTACACCTTC.

The rearrangement links TRBV5-1 to TRBJ2-5, with 9 bases lining up with TRBD1. Trimming took 2 bases from V and 6 from J; bases not matched to a gene: 5. The CDR3 contains 14 residues. In germline, CDR1 is SGHRS, CDR2 YFSETQ. The CDR3, as DNA: TGCGCCAGCAGCTTACCGGGACAGGGCAAGACCCAGTACTTC. Its translation: CASSLPGQGKTQYF.

This clonotype was recorded a few times. The CDR3 DNA follows: TGTGCCATCAGTAAAGTGACTAGCGGCCAAGAGACCCAGTACTTC. Protein product: CAISKVTSGQETQYF. The chain combines TRBV10-3 with TRBJ2-5, with 9 nucleotides matching TRBD2. The CDR3 has 15 residues. With V trimmed by 5 bases and J by 1 base, 5 bases remained unmatched. From germline, CDR1 is ENHRY and CDR2 SYGVKD.

The chain is built from TRBV7-9 and TRBJ2-5, with a weak D call TRBD1 (6 bases). The J call is doubtful: the DNA matches TRBJ2-7 better. Germline V gives CDR1 SEHNR, CDR2 FQNEAQ (reference sequence). CDR3 size: 15 residues. The CDR3 DNA sequence: TGTGCCAGCAGCTCGCCAGGGGACGCCGCCTACGAGCAGTACTTC. This encodes CASSSPGDAAYEQYF.

This clonotype turned up a few times. The V gene is TRBV11-3, the J gene TRBJ2-1; the D gene is possibly TRBD1 (6 bases). V was pared by 5 bases and J by 5 bases, with 16 bases between. The CDR3 covers 15 residues. Germline V lookup: CDR1 SGHNT, CDR2 YENEEA. This CDR3 reads CASSPSGTPNNEQFF. CDR3 sequence (DNA): TGTGCCAGCAGCCCATCCGGGACACCCAACAATGAGCAGTTCTTC. Variable domain in full (rest from reference TRBV11-3 and TRBJ2-1): EAGVVQSPRYKIIEKKQPVAFWCNPISGHNTLYWYLQNLGQGPELLIRYENEEAVDDSQLPKDRFSAERLKGVDSTLKIQPAELGDSAVYLCASSPSGTPNNEQFFGPGTRLTVL.

The chain is built from TRBV28 and TRBJ1-5; 8 bases align to TRBD1. Unmatched junction bases numbered 8, after V lost 6 bases and J lost 7 bases. Germline V gene data show CDR1 as MDHEN and CDR2 as SYDVKM. The CDR3 is 14 amino acids. The CDR3 protein is CASRTIQGAQPQHF. The CDR3 nucleotides are TGTGCCAGCAGGACCATTCAGGGGGCGCAGCCCCAGCATTTT.

This clonotype was picked up a small number of times. The chain has TRBV28 and TRBJ1-5; D is perhaps TRBD1 (5 bases). Trimming removed 2 bases from V and 6 bases from J, with 11 bases in between. This CDR3 has 14 residues. Germline CDR1 and CDR2: MDHEN and SYDVKM. For the CDR3, the DNA is TGTGCCAGCAGTTTAGGGGCCAGTCGTCAGCCCCAGCATTTT. It encodes CASSLGASRQPQHF.

The rearrangement links TRBV5-1 to TRBJ1-6; 9 nucleotides align to TRBD1. Germline V lookup: CDR1 SGHRS, CDR2 YFSETQ. CDR3 size: 16 residues. V was clipped by 0 bases and J by 7 bases; unmatched bases: 5. CDR3 coding DNA: TGCGCCAGCAGCTTGGTCACCGGGACAGGGAATTCACCCCTCCACTTT. Its protein product is CASSLVTGTGNSPLHF.

In its sample, this clonotype was seen a few times. The chain recombines TRBV7-9 with TRBJ2-7; 13 nucleotides line up with TRBD2. The length of the CDR3 is 17 residues. J lost 1 base, V lost 3 bases, and 6 bases had no gene match. In germline, CDR1 is SEHNR, CDR2 FQNEAQ (reference sequence). CDR3 sequence (DNA): TGTGCCAGCAGCTTCGGACTAGCGGGGGTAACTTCCTACGAGCAGTACTTC. Amino acids: CASSFGLAGVTSYEQYF.

V gene TRBV6-5 combines with J gene TRBJ1-4, with 7 bases lining up with TRBD1. J was trimmed by 7 bases and V by 9 bases; bases with no gene match: 11. This CDR3 is 14 amino acids long. The germline V gene has CDR1 MNHEY and CDR2 SVGAGI. The CDR3 here is CASTEDRWSEKLFF. CDR3 sequence (DNA): TGTGCCAGTACCGAGGACAGGTGGAGTGAAAAACTGTTTTTT.

The chain has TRBV29-1 and TRBJ2-5, with D perhaps TRBD2 (6 bases). CDR3 length: 13 residues. V was clipped by 0 bases and J by 10 bases, with 15 bases between them. Germline CDR1 reads SQVTM; CDR2 reads ANQGSEA. CDR3 nucleotides: TGCAGCGTTGAAGATCCCACCCCGGGGGTCCAGTACTTC. Translating gives CSVEDPTPGVQYF.

The V and J genes are TRBV20-1 and TRBJ2-5; tentatively, D is TRBD1 or TRBD2 (5 bases each). The CDR3 runs 15 residues. With 0 bases removed from V and 6 bases from J, the gap between germline ends came to 17 bases. Germline values: CDR1 DFQATT, CDR2 SNEGSKA (reference sequence). DNA for the CDR3: TGCAGTGCTAGAGATCTGTTTAGGGGCGGGCAGACCCAGTACTTC. This sequence encodes CSARDLFRGGQTQYF.

This clonotype was seen only a few times. A much larger clone differs by one base, so this may be a read error. CDR3 coding DNA: TGTGCCAGCAGTTCCAGCGGGGGATACGAGCGGTACTTC. The encoded protein is CASSSSGGYERYF. V is TRBV2 and J is TRBJ2-5; TRBD2 matches at 8 bases. The CDR3 extends over 13 amino acids. Germline trimming cut 5 bases from V and 13 bases from J; bases unmatched to any gene: 12. Germline values: CDR1 SNHLY, CDR2 FYNNEI.

The CDR3, as DNA: TGCAGCGTCCCGGGGGACTTTAACGGGGAGCTGTTTTTT. Its protein product is CSVPGDFNGELFF. The chain joins TRBV29-1 to TRBJ2-2; possible D gene TRBD2, 6 bases. Trimming cost V 6 bases and J 7 bases, with 15 bases left between them. Germline V gene sequence: CDR1 SQVTM, CDR2 ANQGSEA. CDR3 length: 13 amino acids.

CDR3 sequence: CATSRGGLYNEQFF. The CDR3 nucleotides read TGTGCCACCAGCAGAGGCGGACTCTACAATGAGCAGTTCTTC. The V gene is TRBV15, the J gene TRBJ2-1, with D possibly being TRBD2 (5 bases). Germline lookup yields CDR1 LNHNV and CDR2 YYDKDF (reference sequence). There are 14 residues in the CDR3. The V end lost 1 base, the J end lost 3 bases, and 7 bases lay between the germline ends. Supplemented by reference TRBV15 and TRBJ2-1, the full variable domain reads DAMVIQNPRYQVTQFGKPVTLSCSQTLNHNVMYWYQQKSSQAPKLLFHYYDKDFNNEADTPDNFQSRRPNTSFCFLDIRSPGLGDTAMYLCATSRGGLYNEQFFGPGTRLTVL.

The chain's CDR3 is CASSLGTGAEAFF. CDR3 in DNA: TGCGCCAGCAGCTTGGGGACAGGGGCTGAAGCTTTCTTT. J is TRBJ1-1 and V is TRBV5-1, with 9 bases aligning to TRBD1. This CDR3 is built from 13 residues. V shed 0 bases and J 6 bases; nucleotides not matched to a gene: 0. Germline CDR1 is SGHRS and CDR2 is YFSETQ.

This clonotype was seen a few times. The chain uses TRBV12-3 or TRBV12-4 and TRBJ1-2; possibly TRBD1 for D (5 bases). Trimming pared 5 bases from V and 8 bases from J, leaving 15 bases between. This CDR3 is 13 amino acids long. Written as DNA, the CDR3 is TGTGCCAGCAGTCATTCCCCAGGGTCCGGCTACACCTTC. Its translation: CASSHSPGSGYTF.

There are many counts of this clonotype. V usage is TRBV20-1 and J usage is TRBJ2-3; TRBD1 agrees at 9 bases. V trimming: 4 bases; J trimming: 4 bases; junction bases outside the gene matches: 9. CDR3 size: 15 residues. The V gene's germline CDR1 is DFQATT and CDR2 SNEGSKA (reference sequence). The CDR3 loop reads CSATSGTGRADTQYF. CDR3 DNA: TGCAGTGCTACTTCCGGGACAGGGAGGGCAGATACGCAGTATTTT.

This chain links TRBV6-2 or TRBV6-3 with TRBJ2-7; D is possibly TRBD1 (6 bases). V gave up 6 bases and J gave up 1 base, with 16 bases separating them. The CDR3 is made up of 15 amino acids. Germline CDR1 and CDR2: MNHEY and SVGEGT. Written as DNA, the CDR3 is TGTGCCAGCAGGACCTCGGGGCAGGGGTCCTACGAGCAGTACGTC. It is translated as CASRTSGQGSYEQYV.

V gene TRBV2 combines with J gene TRBJ2-5, with 8 bases aligning to TRBD1. In germline, CDR1 is SNHLY, CDR2 FYNNEI. The CDR3 spans 11 residues. The junction had 2 bases not matched to a gene; V was cut back by 4 bases and J by 10 bases. The chain's CDR3 is CASSADRGQYF. The DNA for the CDR3 is TGTGCCAGCAGTGCCGACAGGGGCCAGTACTTC.

The V and J genes are TRBV7-9 and TRBJ2-1; D is unclear. The germline CDR1 and CDR2 sequences are SEHNR and FQNEAQ (reference sequence). Trimming removed 1 base from V and 6 bases from J, with 13 bases in between. This CDR3 contains 15 residues. As DNA, the CDR3 is TGTGCCAGCAGCTTAGGCATTTCCCCCTCCAATGAGCAGTTCTTC. Amino acids: CASSLGISPSNEQFF.

This clonotype was seen only a few times. The chain couples TRBV5-4 to TRBJ2-2; D call uncertain. Germline V gene data show CDR1 as SGHNT and CDR2 as YYREEE (reference sequence). This CDR3 contains 16 residues. V was cut by 0 bases and J by 6 bases, with 15 bases left in between. The CDR3 nucleotides read TGTGCCAGCAGCTTGGCGACCCTATCTAGGCCCGGGGAGCTGTTTTTT. Translation gives CASSLATLSRPGELFF.

This clonotype has more than one count but fewer than ten. The rearrangement joins TRBV4-1 to TRBJ2-7; D is tentatively TRBD1 or TRBD2 (5 bases each). V lost 1 base and J lost 6, with 19 bases in between. Germline V gene lookup returns CDR1 MGHRA and CDR2 YSYEKL. The CDR3 loop spans 16 amino acids. The CDR3 sequence: CASSQGPDSGLVEQYF. In DNA form, the CDR3 reads TGCGCCAGCAGCCAAGGTCCGGACTCGGGGCTAGTCGAGCAGTACTTC.

This clonotype was found a few times. The chain joins TRBV28 to TRBJ1-1, with D maybe TRBD1 (5 bases). Germline V gene sequence: CDR1 MDHEN, CDR2 SYDVKM. The V gene lost 0 bases and the J gene lost 1 base, with 9 bases spanning the gap. There are 15 residues in the CDR3. The CDR3 spells CASSLWIGANTEAFF. Written as DNA, the CDR3 is TGTGCCAGCAGTTTATGGATCGGGGCGAACACTGAAGCTTTCTTT.

V is TRBV6-5 and J is TRBJ1-2; 9 nucleotides align to TRBD1. Germline CDR1 reads MNHEY; CDR2 reads SVGAGI. Trimming took 5 bases from V and 4 from J; bases not matched to a gene: 5. There are 14 residues in the CDR3. CDR3 bases: TGTGCCAGCAGTAGGGACAGGGCGCTCTATGGCTACACCTTC. This encodes CASSRDRALYGYTF.

This clonotype was observed at least ten times. This rearrangement joins TRBV20-1 to TRBJ2-1; 9 bases align to TRBD2. The trim removed 1 base at V and 12 bases at J, leaving 4 bases unmatched. Germline loops: CDR1 DFQATT, CDR2 SNEGSKA (reference sequence). The CDR3 covers 12 residues. CDR3 region: CSARGSSGRQFF. The CDR3 DNA reads TGCAGTGCTAGAGGGAGTAGCGGGAGGCAGTTCTTC.

J is TRBJ2-3 and V is TRBV6-5, with 7 nucleotides matching TRBD1. This CDR3 is built from 13 residues. V lost 5 bases and J lost 6; bases outside the gene matches: 5. From germline, CDR1 is MNHEY and CDR2 SVGAGI. CDR3 sequence (DNA): TGTGCCAGCAGTAGAGACAGGGCGGATACGCAGTATTTT. It is translated as CASSRDRADTQYF.

V and J are TRBV20-1 and TRBJ2-5; 8 bases fit TRBD1. Germline V gene sequence: CDR1 DFQATT, CDR2 SNEGSKA (reference sequence). Trimming at V came to 6 bases and at J to 0 bases, leaving 9 bases not matched to a gene. The CDR3 spans 15 residues. As DNA, the CDR3 is TGCAGTGCATCAGGGGGCCGTCCGTACCAAGAGACCCAGTACTTC. It translates to CSASGGRPYQETQYF.

V and J are TRBV6-5 and TRBJ2-3, with 8 positions matching TRBD1. Per germline, CDR1 MNHEY and CDR2 SVGAGI. CDR3 size: 16 residues. Trimming at V came to 6 bases and at J to 4 bases, leaving 12 bases not matched to a gene. This chain's CDR3 is CASSPRRRGRSDTQYF. As DNA, the CDR3 is TGTGCCAGCAGCCCAAGACGCAGGGGGCGGTCAGATACGCAGTATTTT.

V usage is TRBV4-1 and J usage is TRBJ1-1, with TRBD1 matching over 8 bases. CDR1 and CDR2 (germline): MGHRA, YSYEKL. This CDR3 comprises 16 residues. V was clipped by 3 bases and J by 1 base; unmatched bases: 7. CDR3 coding DNA: TGCGCCAGCAGCCATGGTACCGGGACAGGGAACACTGAAGCTTTCTTT. Amino acid sequence: CASSHGTGTGNTEAFF.